This TCR beta chain comes out of a study of CD8+CD57+ T cells in acquired aplastic anemia. Overall study: The study obtained an average of around 2.9 ug of DNA from sorted CD4+ and CD8+ cells.

Details on this clonotype: Its antigen is currently unknown.

Study observations and caveats: Significance was not reached for CD8+ Simpson's diversity between patients and controls.

The V end lost 5 bases, the J end lost 8 bases, and 9 bases lay between the germline ends. Germline loops: CDR1 SEHNR, CDR2 FQNEAQ (reference sequence). The CDR3 consists of 11 residues. Profiling of TCR beta VDJ combinations and CDR3 sequences used genomic DNA as template. From the reads, TCRdb called clonotypes with MiXCR, one entry per CDR3 protein. The table has about 180,000 distinct CDR3 sequences, under 50% seen once. It was patients with CD8+CD57+ cell expansion by flow cytometry who were chosen for sequencing. Severe acquired aplastic anemia was present in every patient. The genes are TRBV7-9 and TRBJ1-2; possible D gene TRBD1, 5 bases. This TCR came from a human donor with aplastic anemia. The specimen was sorted CD4+, CD8+, or CD8+CD57+ T cells (not recorded which) from PBMCs. CDR3 sequence: CASSQRQGYTF. CDR3 bases: TGTGCCAGCAGCCAACGACAGGGCTACACCTTC.